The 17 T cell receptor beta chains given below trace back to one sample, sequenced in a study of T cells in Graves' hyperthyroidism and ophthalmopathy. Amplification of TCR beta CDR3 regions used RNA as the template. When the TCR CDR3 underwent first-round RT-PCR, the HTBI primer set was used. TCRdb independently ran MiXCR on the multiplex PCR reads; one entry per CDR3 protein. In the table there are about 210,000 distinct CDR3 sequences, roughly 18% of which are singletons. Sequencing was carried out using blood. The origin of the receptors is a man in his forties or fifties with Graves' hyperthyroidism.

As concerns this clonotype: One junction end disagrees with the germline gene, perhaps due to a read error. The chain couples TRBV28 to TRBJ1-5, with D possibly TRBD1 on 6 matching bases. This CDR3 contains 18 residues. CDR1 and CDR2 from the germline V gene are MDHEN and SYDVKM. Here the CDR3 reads CAGSFGGLDSDSNQPQHF. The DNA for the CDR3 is TGTGCCGGCAGTTTTGGGGGGCTAGATTCGGATAGCAATCAGCCCCAGCATTTT.

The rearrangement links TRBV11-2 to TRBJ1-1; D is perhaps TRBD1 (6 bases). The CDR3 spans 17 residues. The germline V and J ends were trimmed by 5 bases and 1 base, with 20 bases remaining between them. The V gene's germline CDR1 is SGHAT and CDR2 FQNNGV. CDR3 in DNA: TGTGCCAGCAGCCCCCCTCCAGGGGAGAAGGAGAACACTGAAGCTTTCTTT. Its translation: CASSPPPGEKENTEAFF.

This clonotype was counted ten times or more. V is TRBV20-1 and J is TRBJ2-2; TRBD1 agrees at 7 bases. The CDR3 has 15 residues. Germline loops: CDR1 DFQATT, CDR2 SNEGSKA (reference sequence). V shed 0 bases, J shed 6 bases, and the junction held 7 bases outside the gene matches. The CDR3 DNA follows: TGCAGTGCTAGAGATGTAAGGACAGGCCCCGGGGAGCTGTTTTTT. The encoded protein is CSARDVRTGPGELFF.

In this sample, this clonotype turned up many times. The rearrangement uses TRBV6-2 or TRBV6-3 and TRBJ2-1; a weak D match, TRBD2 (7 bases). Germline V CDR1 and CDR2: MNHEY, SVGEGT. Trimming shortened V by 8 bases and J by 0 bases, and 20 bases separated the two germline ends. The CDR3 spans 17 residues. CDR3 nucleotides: TGTGCCAGCGGGGAGGGGGTAAGGTTCCGCTCCTACAATGAGCAGTTCTTC. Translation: CASGEGVRFRSYNEQFF.

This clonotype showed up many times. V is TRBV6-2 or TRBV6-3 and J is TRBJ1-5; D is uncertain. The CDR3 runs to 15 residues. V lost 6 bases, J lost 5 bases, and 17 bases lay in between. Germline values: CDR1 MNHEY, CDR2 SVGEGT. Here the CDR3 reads CASSPWSPADQPQHF. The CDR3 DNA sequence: TGTGCCAGCAGCCCATGGTCCCCCGCTGATCAGCCCCAGCATTTT.

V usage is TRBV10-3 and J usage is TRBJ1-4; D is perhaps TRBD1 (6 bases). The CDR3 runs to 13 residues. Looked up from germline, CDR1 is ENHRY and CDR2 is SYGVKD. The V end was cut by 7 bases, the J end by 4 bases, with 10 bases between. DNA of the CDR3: TGTGCCATCACAGGGGAGGTTAATGAAAAACTGTTTTTT. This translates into CAITGEVNEKLFF.

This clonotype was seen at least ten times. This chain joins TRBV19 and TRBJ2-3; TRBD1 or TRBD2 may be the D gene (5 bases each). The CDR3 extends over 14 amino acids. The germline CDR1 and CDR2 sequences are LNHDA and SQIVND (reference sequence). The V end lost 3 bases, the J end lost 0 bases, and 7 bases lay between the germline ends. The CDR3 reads CASSIWGSTDTQYF. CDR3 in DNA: TGTGCCAGTAGTATTTGGGGGAGCACAGATACGCAGTATTTT.

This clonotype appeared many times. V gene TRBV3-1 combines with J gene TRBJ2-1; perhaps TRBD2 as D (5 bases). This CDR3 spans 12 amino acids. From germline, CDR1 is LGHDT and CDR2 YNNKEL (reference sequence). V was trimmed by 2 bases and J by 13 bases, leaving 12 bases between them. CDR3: CASSQLSEVQFF. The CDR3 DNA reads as TGTGCCAGCAGCCAACTATCGGAGGTTCAGTTCTTC.

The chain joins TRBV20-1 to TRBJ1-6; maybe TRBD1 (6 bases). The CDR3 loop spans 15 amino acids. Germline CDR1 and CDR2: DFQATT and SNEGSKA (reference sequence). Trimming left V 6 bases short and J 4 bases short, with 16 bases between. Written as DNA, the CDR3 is TGCAGTGCGGACGAACAGGGAATTTATAATTCACCCCTCCACTTT. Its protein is CSADEQGIYNSPLHF.

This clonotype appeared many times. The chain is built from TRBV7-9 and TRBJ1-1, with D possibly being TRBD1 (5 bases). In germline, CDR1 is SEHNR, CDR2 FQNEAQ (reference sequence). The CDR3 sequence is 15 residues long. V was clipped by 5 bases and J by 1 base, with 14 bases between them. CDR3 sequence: CASSINSGGNTEAFF. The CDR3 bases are TGTGCCAGCAGCATAAACAGCGGGGGGAACACTGAAGCTTTCTTT.

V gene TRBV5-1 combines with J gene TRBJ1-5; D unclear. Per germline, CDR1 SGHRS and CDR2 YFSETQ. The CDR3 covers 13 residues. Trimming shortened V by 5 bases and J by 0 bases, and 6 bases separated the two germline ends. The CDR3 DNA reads TGCGCCAGCAGATACAGTAGCAATCAGCCCCAGCATTTT. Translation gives CASRYSSNQPQHF.

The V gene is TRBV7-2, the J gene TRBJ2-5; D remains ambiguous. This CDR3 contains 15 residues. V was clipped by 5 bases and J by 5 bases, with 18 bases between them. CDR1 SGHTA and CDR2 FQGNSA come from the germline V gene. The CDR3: CASSPRTGRVETQYF. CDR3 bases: TGTGCCAGCAGCCCCCGGACCGGAAGGGTGGAGACCCAGTACTTC.

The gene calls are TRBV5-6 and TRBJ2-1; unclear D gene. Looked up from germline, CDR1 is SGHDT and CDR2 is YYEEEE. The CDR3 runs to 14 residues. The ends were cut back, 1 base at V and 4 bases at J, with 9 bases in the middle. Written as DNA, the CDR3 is TGTGCCAGCAGCTTGTTATCAGGATACAATGAGCAGTTCTTC. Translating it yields CASSLLSGYNEQFF.

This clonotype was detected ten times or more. The CDR3 spells CASSQGQDVYGYTF. CDR3 in DNA: TGTGCCAGCAGCCAAGGGCAAGACGTCTATGGCTACACCTTC. The gene calls are TRBV3-1 and TRBJ1-2; no firm D call. Germline CDR1 LGHDT, CDR2 YNNKEL (reference sequence). The CDR3 covers 14 residues. V lost 1 base, J lost 4 bases, and 10 bases lay in between.

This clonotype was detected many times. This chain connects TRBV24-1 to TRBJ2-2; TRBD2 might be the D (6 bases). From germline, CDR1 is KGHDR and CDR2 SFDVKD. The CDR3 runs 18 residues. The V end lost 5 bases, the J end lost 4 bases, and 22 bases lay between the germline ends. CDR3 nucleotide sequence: TGTGCCACCAGTGCCAAATGGGGCAGCTCGGGAGTCACCGGGGAGCTGTTTTTT. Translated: CATSAKWGSSGVTGELFF.

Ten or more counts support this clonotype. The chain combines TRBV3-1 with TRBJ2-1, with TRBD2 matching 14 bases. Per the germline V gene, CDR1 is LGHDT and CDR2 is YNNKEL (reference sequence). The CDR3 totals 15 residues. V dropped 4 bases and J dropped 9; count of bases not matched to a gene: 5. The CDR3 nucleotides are TGTGCCAGCAGCCCGGGACTAGCGGGGGTGGGTGAGCAGTTCTTC. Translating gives CASSPGLAGVGEQFF.

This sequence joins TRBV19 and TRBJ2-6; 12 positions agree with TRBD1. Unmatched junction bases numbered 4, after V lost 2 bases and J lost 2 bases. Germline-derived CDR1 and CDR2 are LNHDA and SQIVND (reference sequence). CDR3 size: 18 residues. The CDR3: CASSISGQGAPGANVLTF. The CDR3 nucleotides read TGTGCCAGTAGTATATCGGGACAGGGGGCTCCTGGGGCCAACGTCCTGACTTTC.